This TCR beta chain came from a study of Graves' ophthalmopathy and Graves' hyperthyroidism. This clonotype was counted at least ten times. TCR beta CDR3 regions were amplified from RNA transcripts. HTBI-primed RT-PCR formed the first round, and a multiplex PCR formed the second. One entry per CDR3 protein results from TCRdb running MiXCR on the multiplex PCR reads. This sample has a few hundred thousand distinct CDR3 sequences, with approximately 37% found just once. Per the germline V gene, CDR1 is SGHRS and CDR2 is YFSETQ. Trimming cost V 6 bases and J 2 bases, with 11 bases left between them. This CDR3 comprises 13 residues.

V gene TRBV5-1 combines with J gene TRBJ1-1; D is unresolved. The sequenced material came from peripheral blood or thyroid tissue (not recorded which). The sequence came from an adult man with Graves' hyperthyroidism. The CDR3 spells CASIGQINTEAFF. The CDR3 nucleotides are TGCGCCAGCATCGGGCAGATCAACACTGAAGCTTTCTTT.